Listed below are T cell receptor beta chains from one sample, sequenced in a study of blood T cell repertoires in COVID-19. Using immunoSEQ multiplex PCR, the repertoire was profiled, and TCRdb retains in-frame clones only, with some absent. The sample carries around 300,000 clones, about 89% recorded once. Sequencing input: peripheral blood. The receptor source for this set is a woman aged 25-40 years with COVID-19, enrolled during active disease. Each CDR3 is given with its conserved first and last residue. Each record gives: clone size, V gene, CDR3 protein. Clone size, where shown, is once, few, many, or a class for clones that have expanded.

.	TRBV11-2	CASKWGWDIQGEKLFF
.	TRBV3-1/TRBV3-2	CASSPRTSGSIYEQYF
.	TRBV7-8	CASSGRKDTQYF
.	TRBV10-3	CAISVTPGGAFPYEQYF
.	TRBV27	CASSRRQDGYEQYF
.	TRBV11-2	CASSFPTGTEAFF
.	TRBV7-6	CASSSHQTGTSGSYEQYF
.	TRBV25-1	CASRGQPYTGELFF
.	TRBV7-9	CASSLEGGGYTF
.	TRBV27	CASSPNRGGFTEAFF
.	TRBV5-1	CASGGQASNTGELFF
.	TRBV30	CAWSVSGTAFF
.	TRBV6-5	CASSYSWTGGTEAFF
.	TRBV3-1/TRBV3-2	CASSQVGEVTNYGYTF
.	TRBV10-1	CASSERAGDMAYGYTF
.	TRBV6-5	CASRRQGSYNEQFF
.	TRBV28	CASSLLSPGLEEKLFF
once	TRBV4-2	CASSQVGAGTVLNEKLFF
.	TRBV5-1	CASSLDPGVGTEAFF
.	TRBV30	CAWTGLRYGYTF
once	TRBV4-2	CASSPQRGDGYTF
.	TRBV29-1	CSVEGRGRPYEQYF
.	TRBV19	CASSLAAQETQYF
.	TRBV15	CATSREQDSNQPQHF
.	TRBV6-1	CASSEALRGLDGNQPQHF
.	TRBV27	CASSFEASGSIYNEQFF
.	TRBV7-7	CASSLGQGGEQFF
.	TRBV19	CASSIDRHPFYEQYF
.	TRBV28	CASSLTGVNEKLFF
.	TRBV19	CASKTSGFANTGELFF
.	TRBV19	CATKSGLGRTDTQYF
.	TRBV10-2	CASSELGGRGGSYEQYF
.	TRBV6-5	CASTRQGASDEQFF
.	TRBV7-2	CASSLAGQGWAGELFF
.	TRBV5-1	CASSPGEGGRGYTF
.	TRBV27	CASSRRQSYEQYF
.	TRBV15	CATSRGGAPNEKLFF
.	TRBV10-3	CATMFKMENVVAEAFF
once	TRBV28	CASRHRRSGYQPQHF
.	TRBV18	CASSPPGQDTQYF
.	TRBV27	CASSPGPHRENTEAFF
.	TRBV12-5	CASGLVLGGLSYEQYF
.	TRBV6-2/TRBV6-3	CASSYSRTRVETQYF
.	TRBV5-1	CASSSTGTSNEKLFF